These T cell receptor beta chains were read from a single sample in a study of OX40 agonist ivuxolimab in advanced cancers. Clones were sequenced by immunoSEQ multiplex PCR, and TCRdb holds only the in-frame ones, with some missing. The repertoire holds roughly 91,000 clones, with roughly 89% as singletons. The sequenced sample was CD4+ or CD8+ T cells sorted from blood, obtained in a trial of the OX40 agonist ivuxolimab. These receptors came from an adult with an advanced solid tumor such as melanoma, head and neck, liver or kidney cancer. CDR3s include the opening cysteine and the closing phenylalanine or tryptophan. A D gene is named only where the DNA matches it firmly. Size values are once, few and many counts, or a class for expanded clones, and some rows have none.

j_gene,d_gene,v_gene,abundance,CDR3nt,CDR3aa
TRBJ2-2,NA,TRBV7-9,NA,TGTGCCAGCAGCGGATACCGTAACACCGGGGAGCTGTTTTTT,CASSGYRNTGELFF
TRBJ2-3,NA,TRBV11-2,once,TGTGCCAGCAGCTTCGAAGAAGATACGCAGTATTTT,CASSFEEDTQYF
TRBJ1-3,NA,TRBV27,NA,TGTGCCAGCAGTCCCTGGAGGAGGGAGGAGGGAAACACCATATATTTT,CASSPWRREEGNTIYF
TRBJ2-5,NA,TRBV28,NA,TGTGCCAGCAGTTTGTCAACAGGTGGTCGAGAGACCCAGTACTTC,CASSLSTGGRETQYF
TRBJ2-3,NA,TRBV28,once,TGTGCCAGCAGCCTTGACAGTGGGAGGATAACAGATACGCAGTATTTT,CASSLDSGRITDTQYF
TRBJ1-5,NA,TRBV29-1,NA,TGCAGCGTGGGGGGGGCAGGGCAGCCCCAGCATTTT,CSVGGAGQPQHF
TRBJ2-6,NA,TRBV10-3,NA,TGTGCCACCTGGGGCACAGTTTCTGGGGCCAACGTCCTGACTTTC,CATWGTVSGANVLTF
TRBJ2-7,NA,TRBV2,NA,TGTGCCAGCAGTGAGGGTCAGACCTTCTACGAGCAGTACTTC,CASSEGQTFYEQYF
TRBJ1-2,NA,TRBV6-1,NA,TGTGCCAGCAGTGACATTCTGGGCTACACCTTC,CASSDILGYTF
TRBJ1-4,NA,TRBV5-1,NA,TGCGCCAGCAGCTTGTCTGGCAATGAAAAACTGTTTTTT,CASSLSGNEKLFF
TRBJ2-5,TRBD1,TRBV30,NA,TGTGCCTGGAGTGAGGGGGCCGGAGAGACCCAGTACTTC,CAWSEGAGETQYF
TRBJ2-4,TRBD1,TRBV9,NA,TGTGCCAGCAGCGTAGGGTCAGGGGGTATACTAGCCAAAAACATTCAGTACTTC,CASSVGSGGILAKNIQYF
TRBJ2-7,TRBD1,TRBV29-1,once,TGCAGCGTGATTGACAGGGGGGCCTACGAGCAGTACTTC,CSVIDRGAYEQYF
TRBJ1-2,NA,TRBV5-4,NA,TGTGCCAGCAGCTTCGGACTGCAAGCTAACTATGGCTACACCTTC,CASSFGLQANYGYTF
TRBJ2-7,TRBD2,TRBV30,once,TGTGCCTGCGACGGGGGGGGCTGGTCCTACGAGCAGTACTTC,CACDGGGWSYEQYF
TRBJ2-4,NA,TRBV2,NA,TGTGCCAGCAATTGGGTGGGCGGAAACATTCAGTACTTC,CASNWVGGNIQYF
TRBJ1-1,NA,TRBV27,NA,TGTGCCAGCAGTCCCCATATGAACACTGAAGCTTTCTTT,CASSPHMNTEAFF
TRBJ1-5,NA,TRBV6-6,few,TGTGCCAGCACCCCAGGGGTGGGTCCAGATCAGCCCCAGCATTTT,CASTPGVGPDQPQHF
TRBJ1-2,NA,TRBV6-5,NA,TGTGCCAGCAGTCAACGGACAGCGCTCGGAGGCTACACCTTC,CASSQRTALGGYTF
TRBJ2-7,TRBD1,TRBV4-2,NA,TGTGCCAGCAGCCATCAAACCCGGACAGGGAAGTACTACGAGCAGTACTTC,CASSHQTRTGKYYEQYF
TRBJ2-3,NA,TRBV10-3,once,TGTGCCATCAGGGCCAACCGCGGAGCGGCAGATACGCAGTATTTT,CAIRANRGAADTQYF
TRBJ2-7,TRBD1,TRBV6-6,few,TGTGCCAGCAGTTACACAGCAGGGGGCGACGAGCAGTACTTC,CASSYTAGGDEQYF
TRBJ1-2,NA,TRBV4-3,NA,TGCGCCAGCAGCCAAGATCAAGGACCCTATGGCTACACCTTC,CASSQDQGPYGYTF
TRBJ2-1,NA,TRBV7-3,NA,TGTGCCAGCAGCCCCCAACCGACGCGGGGCCTATACAATGAGCAGTTCTTC,CASSPQPTRGLYNEQFF
TRBJ1-1,NA,TRBV6-6,NA,TGTGCCAGCAGTTTGCGGTATGCAGGTGGGAACACTGAAGCTTTCTTT,CASSLRYAGGNTEAFF
TRBJ2-2,NA,TRBV19,NA,TGTGCCAGTAGTATAGTAGTCACCGGGGAGCTGTTTTTT,CASSIVVTGELFF
TRBJ2-5,NA,TRBV9,once,TGTGCCAGCAGCGCCGTCGGTATATCAGAGACCCAGTACTTC,CASSAVGISETQYF
TRBJ2-3,NA,TRBV11-2,once,TGTGCCAGCAGCTTAGTACAGGGTATTACAGATACGCAGTATTTT,CASSLVQGITDTQYF
TRBJ2-3,NA,TRBV28,NA,TGTGCCAGCAGTTCAGGGTTAGATACGCAGTATTTT,CASSSGLDTQYF
TRBJ2-7,TRBD1,TRBV7-6,NA,TGTGCCAGCAGCCGTGACAGGGTCGGCGAGCAGTACTTC,CASSRDRVGEQYF
TRBJ1-3,NA,TRBV6-6,NA,TGTGCCAGCAGTTACTCGGGCAGGTCCTCTGGAAACACCATATATTTT,CASSYSGRSSGNTIYF
TRBJ2-2,NA,TRBV7-2,NA,TGTGCCAGCGTTAGGGGGGGCACGAACACCGGGGAGCTGTTTTTT,CASVRGGTNTGELFF
TRBJ1-5,NA,TRBV7-2,NA,TGTGCCAGCAGCTTAGATTCAGGGGTCTATCAGCCCCAGCATTTT,CASSLDSGVYQPQHF
TRBJ2-5,NA,TRBV5-1,NA,TGCGCCAGCAGCTTTCAAGAGACCCAGTACTTC,CASSFQETQYF
TRBJ2-4,NA,TRBV30,NA,TGTGCCTGGAGTGGAAACGCCAAAAACATTCAGTACTTC,CAWSGNAKNIQYF
TRBJ1-5,TRBD1,TRBV29-1,once,TGCAGCGTCTGGACAGGGGGCAATCAGCCCCAGCATTTT,CSVWTGGNQPQHF
TRBJ2-5,NA,TRBV28,many,TGTGCCAGCAGTTTATTGGCCATACAGACCCAGTACTTC,CASSLLAIQTQYF
TRBJ2-3,NA,TRBV19,NA,TGTGCCAGTAGTCCACCGGGACCGAGCACAGATACGCAGTATTTT,CASSPPGPSTDTQYF
TRBJ1-1,NA,TRBV2,NA,TGTGCCAGCGAGCGGCACCGGACTGAAGCTTTCTTT,CASERHRTEAFF
TRBJ2-7,NA,TRBV28,NA,TGTGCCAGCAGTTTAGCCGGTTTTAGCTCCTACGAGCAGTACTTC,CASSLAGFSSYEQYF
TRBJ1-4,TRBD1,TRBV28,NA,TGTGCCAGCAGTTCCGGGACAGAACGTGAAAAACTGTTTTTT,CASSSGTEREKLFF
TRBJ1-2,NA,TRBV25-1,NA,TGTGCCAGCAGTGATCAAGGGGAAGGATATGGCTACACCTTC,CASSDQGEGYGYTF